The 22 T cell receptor beta chains below were found in one sample sequenced in a study of T cell repertoires and HLA-DP antigens. Their antigens are not known. Repertoires were generated with immunoSEQ multiplex PCR, while TCRdb's copy carries only in-frame clones and drops some. This table has about 73,000 clones, around four fifths appearing once. Sequencing used CD4+ T cells from PBMCs. The receptors derive from a man in his 60s in good health and CMV-seronegative.

V usage is TRBV30 and J usage is TRBJ1-4, with 9 nucleotides matching TRBD1. Germline-derived CDR1 and CDR2 are GTSNPN and SVGIG (reference sequence). Losses at the gene ends were 1 base for V and 5 bases for J; bases not matched to a gene: 5. The length of the CDR3 is 15 residues. DNA for the CDR3: TGTGCCTGGAGTGGTCGCGGGACAGGGAATGAAAAACTGTTTTTT. Encoded protein: CAWSGRGTGNEKLFF.

The rearrangement links TRBV4-3 to TRBJ2-5; D ambiguous. The V end was cut by 1 base, the J end by 4 bases, with 7 bases between. Germline V gene sequence: CDR1 LGHNA, CDR2 YSLEER. The CDR3 runs to 13 residues. CDR3 DNA: TGCGCCAGCAGCCAAGGTATGGGAGAGACCCAGTACTTC. Residues: CASSQGMGETQYF.

The chain employs TRBV11-2 and TRBJ2-3, with a weak D call TRBD2 (5 bases). The germline CDR1 and CDR2 sequences are SGHAT and FQNNGV. V was trimmed by 2 bases and J by 1 base, leaving 13 bases between them. There are 16 residues in the CDR3. CDR3 protein: CASSLQHGEGTDTQYF. The CDR3 DNA reads TGTGCCAGCAGCTTACAACACGGGGAAGGCACAGATACGCAGTATTTT.

The chain joins TRBV27 to TRBJ1-2; D is uncertain. The CDR3 runs 12 residues. The germline V gene encodes CDR1 MNHEY and CDR2 SMNVEV (reference sequence). Trimming left V 5 bases short and J 8 bases short, with 12 bases between. The CDR3 nucleotides read TGTGCCAGCAGTCCCTCGCATGGCGGCTACACCTTC. It encodes CASSPSHGGYTF.

The chain has TRBV19 and TRBJ1-1, with D unresolved. There are 13 residues in the CDR3. The germline V gene has CDR1 LNHDA and CDR2 SQIVND (reference sequence). Trimming took off 5 bases at V and 5 bases at J, with 12 bases between the two ends. The chain's CDR3 is CASSQGSGTEAFF. In DNA form, the CDR3 reads TGTGCCAGTAGTCAAGGTAGCGGGACTGAAGCTTTCTTT.

The chain employs TRBV10-3 and TRBJ2-5, with a weak D call TRBD1 (6 bases). CDR1 and CDR2 (germline): ENHRY, SYGVKD. Trimming took 4 bases from V and 5 from J, leaving 11 bases between them. This CDR3 is 13 amino acids long. CDR3 sequence (DNA): TGTGCCATCAGTGTGGGACATTCGGAGACCCAGTACTTC. Protein: CAISVGHSETQYF.

In this sample, this clone turned up once. The V gene is TRBV10-2, the J gene TRBJ1-2; TRBD1 aligns across 10 bases. Per the germline V gene, CDR1 is WSHSY and CDR2 is SAAADI. The CDR3 contains 13 residues. With 8 bases clipped from V and 8 bases from J, the junction kept 8 bases outside the gene matches. CDR3 loop: CASVPTGGAGYTF. DNA of the CDR3: TGCGCCAGCGTACCGACAGGGGGCGCCGGCTACACCTTC.

The chain employs TRBV13 and TRBJ2-3, with D possibly matching TRBD2 (6 bases). V was shortened by 0 bases and J by 2 bases, with 9 bases between the two germline ends. Germline loops: CDR1 PRHDT, CDR2 FYEKMQ (reference sequence). The CDR3 extends over 15 amino acids. CDR3 sequence: CASSLGGTPTDTQYF. CDR3 DNA: TGTGCCAGCAGCTTAGGTGGGACTCCCACAGATACGCAGTATTTT.

The V gene is TRBV19, the J gene TRBJ1-1, with D perhaps matching TRBD1 (5 bases). This CDR3 has 12 residues. Germline V CDR1 and CDR2: LNHDA, SQIVND (reference sequence). Trimming stripped 5 bases from V and 5 bases from J, with 9 bases between. The CDR3, as DNA: TGTGCCAGTAGTCGGGGGGGGACTGAAGCTTTCTTT. Protein: CASSRGGTEAFF.

J is TRBJ2-7 and V is TRBV7-2; 9 nucleotides match TRBD2. The CDR3 totals 15 residues. V lost 1 base to trimming and J lost 3 bases; unmatched junction nucleotides: 4. Germline CDR1 and CDR2: SGHTA and FQGNSA. The CDR3 nucleotides are TGTGCCAGCAGCTTAGGGGCTAGCGGGGTCTACGAGCAGTACTTC. Residues: CASSLGASGVYEQYF. Complete variable domain (other parts from reference TRBV7-2 and TRBJ2-7): GAGVSQSPSNKVTEKGKDVELRCDPISGHTALYWYRQSLGQGLEFLIYFQGNSAPDKSGLPSDRFSAERTGGSVSTLTIQRTQQEDSAVYLCASSLGASGVYEQYFGPGTRLTVT.

CDR3: CATSWDRNTEAFF. In DNA form, the CDR3 reads TGTGCCACCAGCTGGGACAGGAACACTGAAGCTTTCTTT. The V call is TRBV15, the J call TRBJ1-1, with TRBD1 matching over 7 bases. The V segment lost 5 bases and the J segment 1 base; nucleotides outside the gene matches: 1. Per germline, CDR1 LNHNV and CDR2 YYDKDF (reference sequence). The CDR3 is 13 amino acids.

This chain uses TRBV6-1 with TRBJ1-1, with a possible D match to TRBD1 (5 bases). There are 13 residues in the CDR3. Trimming removed 6 bases from V and 3 bases from J, with 11 bases in between. Germline-derived CDR1 and CDR2 are MNHNS and SASEGT. The CDR3 loop reads CASRRDADTEAFF. DNA of the CDR3: TGTGCCAGCAGAAGGGACGCGGACACTGAAGCTTTCTTT.

The gene calls are TRBV7-9 and TRBJ2-7; tentatively, D is TRBD2 (5 bases). The V end lost 3 bases, the J end lost 4 bases, and 7 bases lay between the germline ends. Per the germline V gene, CDR1 is SEHNR and CDR2 is FQNEAQ (reference sequence). The CDR3 totals 12 residues. The CDR3 sequence: CASSLGAYEQYV. Written as DNA, the CDR3 is TGTGCCAGCAGCTTGGGAGCATACGAGCAGTACGTC.

This clone has at least ten counts. V is TRBV19 and J is TRBJ2-7; TRBD1 matches at 8 bases. There are 15 residues in the CDR3. Germline trimming cut 4 bases from V and 0 bases from J; bases unmatched to any gene: 5. CDR1 and CDR2 from the germline V gene are LNHDA and SQIVND (reference sequence). CDR3 DNA: TGTGCCAGTAGTAAAGTACAGGGGGGCTCCTACGAGCAGTACTTC. Translated: CASSKVQGGSYEQYF.

J is TRBJ2-4 and V is TRBV7-6, with D perhaps given as TRBD1 or TRBD2 (6 bases each). With 0 bases removed from V and 2 bases from J, the gap between germline ends came to 14 bases. Germline-derived CDR1 and CDR2 are SGHVS and FNYEAQ. The CDR3 loop spans 17 amino acids. The CDR3: CASSLARGGLTKNIQYF. Written as DNA, the CDR3 is TGTGCCAGCAGCTTAGCGAGAGGGGGGCTAACCAAAAACATTCAGTACTTC.

J is TRBJ1-2 and V is TRBV7-9; 7 bases match TRBD1. CDR3 size: 15 residues. Germline values: CDR1 SEHNR, CDR2 FQNEAQ (reference sequence). J lost 4 bases, V lost 5 bases, and 10 bases had no gene match. The CDR3 nucleotides are TGTGCCAGCAGCGAGGTGGGAACAGGGGCCTATGGCTACACCTTC. Protein product: CASSEVGTGAYGYTF.

This sequence joins TRBV18 and TRBJ2-3, with 8 bases lining up with TRBD2. This CDR3 contains 17 residues. After removal of 2 bases from V and 2 bases from J, the junction contained 9 bases not matched to a gene. Per the germline V gene, CDR1 is KGHSH and CDR2 is LQKENI. The CDR3 region has the DNA TGTGCCAGCTCACCAGTGGGAGGACTAGCCTCCACAGATACGCAGTATTTT. Its protein product is CASSPVGGLASTDTQYF.

The chain has TRBV7-7 and TRBJ2-2; no clear D. Germline V lookup: CDR1 SSHAT, CDR2 FNYEAQ (reference sequence). The CDR3 loop spans 13 amino acids. Deletions cut 0 bases from V and 6 bases from J, with 5 bases between. The CDR3 loop reads CASSLAGSGELFF. In nucleotides, the CDR3 is TGTGCCAGCAGCTTAGCGGGGTCCGGGGAGCTGTTTTTT.

The J gene is TRBJ2-3, the V gene TRBV19, with 9 bases lining up with TRBD1. This CDR3 region has 16 residues. J gave up 2 bases and V 4 bases, and 7 bases lay outside the gene matches. Germline CDR1 reads LNHDA; CDR2 reads SQIVND (reference sequence). CDR3 loop: CASSTRQGGVTDTQYF. In DNA form, the CDR3 reads TGTGCCAGTAGTACGAGACAGGGGGGGGTCACAGATACGCAGTATTTT.

This sequence joins TRBV4-3 and TRBJ1-1; D is perhaps TRBD1 (5 bases). From germline, CDR1 is LGHNA and CDR2 YSLEER. With 0 bases removed from V and 1 base from J, the gap between germline ends came to 15 bases. This CDR3 is built from 17 residues. The CDR3 loop is CASSQDQGTGGNTEAFF. The CDR3 DNA follows: TGCGCCAGCAGCCAAGACCAAGGAACAGGAGGGAACACTGAAGCTTTCTTT.

This chain links TRBV19 with TRBJ2-5; a weak D match, TRBD1 (5 bases). The CDR3 runs to 14 residues. Trimming left V 3 bases short and J 1 base short, with 9 bases between. CDR1 is LNHDA, CDR2 SQIVND, per germline (reference sequence). DNA of the CDR3: TGTGCCAGTAGTATGGGCAGGGTCCAAGAGACCCAGTACTTC. Translated: CASSMGRVQETQYF.

The gene calls are TRBV11-3 and TRBJ2-3; the D gene is possibly TRBD1 (6 bases). V was clipped by 4 bases and J by 1 base, with 15 bases between them. The CDR3 is made up of 16 amino acids. Germline CDR1 is SGHNT and CDR2 is YENEEA. DNA for the CDR3: TGTGCCAGCAGCTCAGGGGTGAACGGGGGCACAGATACGCAGTATTTT. Protein product: CASSSGVNGGTDTQYF.